These T cell receptor beta chains were read from a single sample in a study of long-term antiretroviral therapy in people with HIV. The method was immunoSEQ multiplex PCR; TCRdb's version includes in-frame clones alone and lacks a portion of them. The data show more than 11,000 clones, 77% seen once. Material: unsorted PBMCs, obtained 1.3 years before starting antiretroviral therapy. These receptor sequences come from a man between 40 and 49 years old with HIV. Each CDR3 is given with its conserved first and last residue. D genes are given only for firm matches. Clone size, where shown, is once, few, many, or a class for clones that have expanded.

cdr3_nt cdr3_aa v_call clone_size d_call j_call
TGCAGCGCTTCTACAGGGACGAACACTGAAGCTTTCTTT CSASTGTNTEAFF TRBV29-1 - - TRBJ1-1
TGCGCCAGCAGCCCGGGGAGTGCAACTAATGAAAAACTGTTTTTT CASSPGSATNEKLFF TRBV5-1 once - TRBJ1-4
TGTGCCAGCTTCGGCGAGGCGGACTATGGCTACACCTTC CASFGEADYGYTF TRBV6-1 - - TRBJ1-2
TGTGCCAGTAGTGAACACCCAGCGGCAGATACGCAGTATTTT CASSEHPAADTQYF TRBV19 - - TRBJ2-3
TGTGCCTGGAGTGTACGGAACAGGGGGGACTATGGCTACACCTTC CAWSVRNRGDYGYTF TRBV30 - TRBD1 TRBJ1-2
TGTGCCAGTAGTATAACCGCGTCGGGGGAGCAGTACTTC CASSITASGEQYF TRBV19 - - TRBJ2-7
TGTGCCAGCAGCTCGGCAGGCGACAGCTCCTACGAGCAGTACTTC CASSSAGDSSYEQYF TRBV11-3 - - TRBJ2-7
TGTGCCAGCAGCTCACAACTTATCTCTGGAAACACCATATATTTT CASSSQLISGNTIYF TRBV7-9 few - TRBJ1-3
TGCGCCAGCAGCTTCCAGGACCGCGCCTATGGCTACACCTTC CASSFQDRAYGYTF TRBV5-1 - - TRBJ1-2
TGTGCCAGCAGCCTAGCGGGAGGGAGCGGCAATCAGCCCCAGCATTTT CASSLAGGSGNQPQHF TRBV7-9 - - TRBJ1-5
TGTGCCAGCAGCTTAGAGTCGGGCAACACCTACGAGCAGTACTTC CASSLESGNTYEQYF TRBV7-9 - - TRBJ2-7
TGTGCCAGCAGCGCCGGGACAGGGAACACTGAAGCTTTCTTT CASSAGTGNTEAFF TRBV9 - TRBD1 TRBJ1-1
TGTGCCAGCAGTGACGCTCCGGTCGACTATGACTATGGCTACACCTTC CASSDAPVDYDYGYTF TRBV2 medium-sized - TRBJ1-2
TGTGCCAGCAGCTTGGCGAAGGATGGAAACACCATATATTTT CASSLAKDGNTIYF TRBV5-4 few - TRBJ1-3
TGCGCCAGCAGCCAAGGAACGGGGGCGGCCGGGAATGAGCAGTTCTTC CASSQGTGAAGNEQFF TRBV4-1 - - TRBJ2-1
TGCGCCAGCAGCCTGGGACTAGCGGGGACCTACAATGAGCAGTTCTTC CASSLGLAGTYNEQFF TRBV5-1 - TRBD2 TRBJ2-1
TGTGCCAGTAGTATGAGGTTCACGACGCCGAACGAGCAGTACTTC CASSMRFTTPNEQYF TRBV19 - - TRBJ2-7
TGTGCCAGCAGCCCCCGACAGGGACCCTACGAGCAGTACTTC CASSPRQGPYEQYF TRBV14 - TRBD1 TRBJ2-7
TGTGCCAGCAAAATTGACAGGGGGTCGAACACTGAAGCTTTCTTT CASKIDRGSNTEAFF TRBV7-2 few TRBD1 TRBJ1-1
TGTGCCAGCAGTGGACAGGTGAATAGCAATCAGCCCCAGCATTTT CASSGQVNSNQPQHF TRBV2 - - TRBJ1-5
TGTGCCAGCAGCCAGACAGGGCCAACTAATGAAAAACTGTTTTTT CASSQTGPTNEKLFF TRBV11-3 - TRBD1 TRBJ1-4
TGTGCCAGCAGCTTAGGACAGGTGAACACTGAAGCTTTCTTT CASSLGQVNTEAFF TRBV7-9 - - TRBJ1-1
TGCGCCAGCAGCCAAGAGGGGGCTGGTGGCTACACCTTC CASSQEGAGGYTF TRBV4-1 once - TRBJ1-2
TGTGCCAGTAGTATTTCCCCCCACGGATCCCGGGAGACCCAGTACTTC CASSISPHGSRETQYF TRBV19 - - TRBJ2-5
TGTGCCAGCAAATCAGGGGACCACTACGAGCAGTACTTC CASKSGDHYEQYF TRBV27 - - TRBJ2-7
TGCGCCAGCAGTCCCACAGGGGGGCTCACTGAAGCTTTCTTT CASSPTGGLTEAFF TRBV10-1 - TRBD1 TRBJ1-1
TGCGCCAGCAGCCCAGTGGAGGGCGGCAGTGCTGGGGGCTACACCTTC CASSPVEGGSAGGYTF TRBV5-1 - - TRBJ1-2
TGTGCCAGCTCACCAGGGATCGAAGGCTACACCTTC CASSPGIEGYTF TRBV18 - - TRBJ1-2
TGTGCCAGCAGTCGGACGGATAGCAATCAGCCCCAGCATTTT CASSRTDSNQPQHF TRBV6-1 - - TRBJ1-5
TGCAGCGCCAGACAGGCTGACTTGGACTATGGCTACACCTTC CSARQADLDYGYTF TRBV29-1 once - TRBJ1-2
TGTGCCAGCAGTTACAATGGGAATTCCCGACACGGAGGAGCTTTCTTT CASSYNGNSRHGGAFF TRBV6-5 once - TRBJ1-1
TGTGCCAGTAGTATGGTTAGCGGTGCCTACAATGAGCAGTTCTTC CASSMVSGAYNEQFF TRBV19 - - TRBJ2-1
TGTGCCAGCAGCTTAGTCTACTCTGGGGCCAACGTCCTGACTTTC CASSLVYSGANVLTF TRBV7-2 - - TRBJ2-6
TGTGCCAGCAATCGAGGCCACGAAGCTTTCTTT CASNRGHEAFF TRBV2 - - TRBJ1-1
TGTGCCAGCTCACCTACAACAGGGGGAGAGACCCAGTACTTC CASSPTTGGETQYF TRBV18 - TRBD1 TRBJ2-5
TGTGCCAGCAGCCAAGAATGGCAGGGTGGGGGTGGCTACACCTTC CASSQEWQGGGGYTF TRBV4-2 - - TRBJ1-2
TGCGCCAGCAGCTCCCTGACAGGATCCAATGGCTACACCTTC CASSSLTGSNGYTF TRBV5-1 - - TRBJ1-2
TGTGCCATCAGTGAGTCCCCCGGACAGGCCGGGAGGTCTAATGAAAAACTGTTTTTT CAISESPGQAGRSNEKLFF TRBV10-3 - TRBD1 TRBJ1-4
TGTGCCAGCAGCGTAGTGGTGACAGATACGCAGTATTTT CASSVVVTDTQYF TRBV9 - - TRBJ2-3
TGTGCCAGCAGCAAAGTCACTGAAGCTTTCTTT CASSKVTEAFF TRBV7-9 - - TRBJ1-1
TGTGCCAGCAGCTTTATTGGACAGCCCCAATCTAGCACAGATACGCAGTATTTT CASSFIGQPQSSTDTQYF TRBV5-4 - - TRBJ2-3
TGCGCCAGCAGTGAGTCTCGACAAGCCTCAAATGAAAAACTGTTTTTT CASSESRQASNEKLFF TRBV10-1 - - TRBJ1-4
TGTGCCAGCTCACCACCTTCCGGGACAGCCTCCTACGAGCAGTACTTC CASSPPSGTASYEQYF TRBV18 few TRBD1 TRBJ2-7
TGTGCCTGGAGCCGGAGCGACTATGGCTACACCTTC CAWSRSDYGYTF TRBV30 - - TRBJ1-2
TGTGCCAGCAGCGTAGTGGATTTAGGGGGAACTGAAGCTTTCTTT CASSVVDLGGTEAFF TRBV9 - - TRBJ1-1
TGTGCCAGCAGCCCTAGCGAGGGGGCCAACTCTGGAAACACCATATATTTT CASSPSEGANSGNTIYF TRBV7-8 - TRBD1 TRBJ1-3
TGTGCCATCGGCACTCAGGCATCCTACGAGCAGTACTTC CAIGTQASYEQYF TRBV10-3 once - TRBJ2-7
TGTGCCAGCAGCTTGGTTGCAGGGGGCGGGAATGAGCAGTTCTTC CASSLVAGGGNEQFF TRBV5-6 - TRBD1 TRBJ2-1
TGTGCCAGCAGTTATGGACAGGGACGTAACTATGGCTACACCTTC CASSYGQGRNYGYTF TRBV6-5 - TRBD1 TRBJ1-2
TGCAGCGTTGGGTCGGCGGGGAACCCAGATACGCAGTATTTT CSVGSAGNPDTQYF TRBV29-1 - - TRBJ2-3
TGCGCCAGCAGCTTACTAGCGGGACCCCAAGAGACCCAGTACTTC CASSLLAGPQETQYF TRBV5-1 - TRBD2 TRBJ2-5
TGTGCCAGCAGCTTGGCCACCGGGACAGTCAATGAAAAACTGTTTTTT CASSLATGTVNEKLFF TRBV5-6 - TRBD1 TRBJ1-4